Presented here are 10 T cell receptor beta chains from one specimen sequenced in a study of blood T cells in healthy people across ages (dated by TCRdb to the mid-2010s). The library relied on 5' RACE. The run used an Illumina HiSeq 2500. A second PCR of roughly 6 to 11 cycles was performed with a sample-barcoded 5' primer and a J-beta primer mix. The raw public data were reprocessed by TCRdb itself: fastp quality trimming at Q25, MiXCR clonotype calling, in-frame beta chains only. Duplicate CDR3 protein sequences are folded into a single record with the most common DNA and genes. Counted in this sample were 920,000 or so distinct CDR3 sequences; under 55% of them appeared once. Under 20% of the sample is taken by the ten largest. The sample taken for sequencing was blood. The receptors stem from a woman aged 55-75 years in good health.

The chain has TRBV12-5 and TRBJ2-1; D is uncertain. Looked up from germline, CDR1 is LGHNT and CDR2 is FRNRAP. V lost 7 bases and J lost 4, with 20 bases in between. There are 16 residues in the CDR3. The CDR3 sequence: CASANVPATLYNEQFF. The CDR3 nucleotides read TGTGCTAGTGCTAACGTTCCGGCTACGCTATACAATGAGCAGTTCTTC.

There are a few counts of this clonotype. The V gene is TRBV28, the J gene TRBJ2-3; 8 bases are shared with TRBD2. V shed 4 bases and J 5 bases; nucleotides not matched to a gene: 8. The CDR3 is 15 amino acids. Germline loops: CDR1 MDHEN, CDR2 SYDVKM. CDR3 in DNA: TGTGCCAGCAGTTCCATAGCGGGAACGGGAGATACGCAGTATTTT. Translated, it gives CASSSIAGTGDTQYF.

In this sample, this clonotype turned up a few times. The gene calls are TRBV15 and TRBJ2-1; 8 bases map to TRBD1. This CDR3 spans 13 amino acids. V lost 3 bases to trimming and J lost 6 bases; unmatched junction nucleotides: 1. CDR1 and CDR2 (germline): LNHNV, YYDKDF (reference sequence). CDR3 nucleotides: TGTGCCACCAGCAGGGACAGGGCCAATGAGCAGTTCTTC. Amino acids: CATSRDRANEQFF. Based on the CDR3 plus reference TRBV15 and TRBJ2-1, the full variable domain is DAMVIQNPRYQVTQFGKPVTLSCSQTLNHNVMYWYQQKSSQAPKLLFHYYDKDFNNEADTPDNFQSRRPNTSFCFLDIRSPGLGDTAMYLCATSRDRANEQFFGPGTRLTVL.

In this sample, this clonotype turned up a few times. The rearrangement joins TRBV30 to TRBJ2-3, with 11 nucleotides matching TRBD2. The V and J ends lost 4 bases and 6 bases, in that order; junction bases with no gene match: 15. The CDR3 runs to 17 residues. The germline gives CDR1 GTSNPN, CDR2 SVGIG (reference sequence). This chain's CDR3 is CAWIPGASGRFSDTQYF. CDR3 nucleotide sequence: TGTGCCTGGATCCCCGGGGCTAGCGGGAGGTTCAGCGATACGCAGTATTTT.

This chain connects TRBV28 to TRBJ2-1, with TRBD1 matching over 9 bases. Unmatched junction bases numbered 7, after V lost 6 bases and J lost 4 bases. This CDR3 has 15 amino acids. Germline CDR1 and CDR2: MDHEN and SYDVKM. Written as DNA, the CDR3 is TGTGCCAGCAGACACCGGGACAGGGATTACAATGAGCAGTTCTTC. Translation gives CASRHRDRDYNEQFF.

The V and J genes are TRBV4-2 and TRBJ1-1; 10 positions match TRBD1. The CDR3 contains 15 residues. Germline CDR1 is LGHNA and CDR2 is YNFKEQ. V lost 6 bases, J lost 8 bases, and 12 bases stayed unmatched. Here the CDR3 reads CASRRRPGQGTEAFF. The CDR3, as DNA: TGTGCCAGCAGGCGGCGACCGGGACAGGGGACGGAAGCTTTCTTT.

V is TRBV5-4 and J is TRBJ1-2; 7 bases are shared with TRBD1. The CDR3 spans 17 residues. V shed 4 bases, J shed 1 base, and the junction held 13 bases outside the gene matches. CDR1 and CDR2 from the germline V gene are SGHNT and YYREEE (reference sequence). The CDR3 DNA reads as TGTGCCAGCAGCGCAACCGGGATCCAGGGGGTTAACTATGGCTACACCTTC. Amino acids: CASSATGIQGVNYGYTF.

The V gene is TRBV20-1, the J gene TRBJ2-7, with 11 bases identical to TRBD2. The CDR3 spans 14 residues. Germline V CDR1 and CDR2: DFQATT, SNEGSKA (reference sequence). Losses at the gene ends were 4 bases for V and 3 bases for J; bases not matched to a gene: 5. In DNA form, the CDR3 reads TGCAGTGCTAAGACTAGCGGGATGGACTACGAGCAGTACTTC. This translates into CSAKTSGMDYEQYF.

The chain links TRBV7-8 to TRBJ1-4; D is undetermined. Trimming removed 4 bases at V and 4 bases at J, with 19 bases between. Germline V gene data show CDR1 as SGHVS and CDR2 as FQNEAQ. This CDR3 region has 17 residues. This chain's CDR3 is CASSYQGYDGLNEKLFF. In nucleotides, the CDR3 is TGTGCCAGCAGCTATCAAGGATATGACGGTCTTAATGAAAAACTGTTTTTT.

This clonotype came up a few times. The J gene is TRBJ2-3, the V gene TRBV20-1; D may be TRBD2 (6 bases). Germline V gene data show CDR1 as DFQATT and CDR2 as SNEGSKA (reference sequence). V lost 5 bases and J lost 2, with 17 bases in between. CDR3 length equals 15 residues. CDR3 nucleotide sequence: TGCAGTGCTCACCCTTTCGGGAGCGACACAGATACGCAGTATTTT. It specifies CSAHPFGSDTDTQYF.